This is a list of T cell receptor beta chains from one sample in a study of a mutant IDH1 vaccine in newly diagnosed glioma. Their antigen targets remain unknown. The data were produced by immunoSEQ multiplex PCR, yet TCRdb's version contains in-frame clones alone and is incomplete. The table records 50,000 or so clones, over 75% of them present only once. The input for sequencing was PBMCs, taken from a glioma patient whose treatment included an IDH1 peptide vaccine. These receptor sequences come from a man over 45 with glioma. The CDR3 runs from the conserved cysteine through the conserved F or W. Clone size, where shown, is once, few, many, or a class for clones that have expanded.

length: 15; V: TRBV6-6; size: NA; J: TRBJ2-7; CDR3: CASRENRVPSYEQYF
length: 11; V: TRBV25-1; size: NA; J: TRBJ2-7; CDR3: CASSGTREQYF
length: 13; V: TRBV29-1; size: NA; J: TRBJ1-1; CDR3: CSVERDRASEAFF
length: 14; V: TRBV19; size: NA; J: TRBJ1-1; CDR3: CASSIGGGNTEAFF
length: 12; V: TRBV2; size: NA; J: TRBJ2-7; CDR3: CAGDTGDDEQYF
length: 14; V: TRBV18; size: NA; J: TRBJ1-1; CDR3: CASSPDRMNTEAFF
length: 16; V: TRBV5-1; size: NA; J: TRBJ2-3; CDR3: CASSLTSGVLTDTQYF
length: 14; V: TRBV5-6; size: few; J: TRBJ1-2; CDR3: CASSDTSGPYGYTF
length: 16; V: TRBV5-8; size: NA; J: TRBJ2-3; CDR3: CASSSGRGMRADTQYF
length: 13; V: TRBV7-9; size: NA; J: TRBJ1-1; CDR3: CASSFMANTEAFF
length: 13; V: TRBV10-3; size: NA; J: TRBJ2-7; CDR3: CAIGGQGVYEQYF
length: 14; V: TRBV7-2; size: NA; J: TRBJ1-1; CDR3: CASSLVQVNTEAFF
length: 14; V: TRBV7-9; size: NA; J: TRBJ2-4; CDR3: CASSLTGVWNIQYF
length: 13; V: TRBV11-2; size: once; J: TRBJ2-7; CDR3: CASSASGSYEQYF
length: 16; V: TRBV14; size: NA; J: TRBJ1-2; CDR3: CASSKMRGFEGYGYTF
length: 12; V: TRBV5-1; size: NA; J: TRBJ2-1; CDR3: CASSSRGNEQFF
length: 14; V: TRBV5-1; size: NA; J: TRBJ1-5; CDR3: CASSLTGDNQPQHF
length: 16; V: TRBV27; size: NA; J: TRBJ2-1; CDR3: CASNPAAGGGLDEQFF
length: 13; V: TRBV30; size: NA; J: TRBJ1-2; CDR3: CARSKRAGYGYTF
length: 12; V: TRBV30; size: NA; J: TRBJ1-2; CDR3: CAWSVWRYGYTF
length: 12; V: TRBV19; size: NA; J: TRBJ1-2; CDR3: CASSAVLYGYTF
length: 14; V: TRBV4-3; size: NA; J: TRBJ2-4; CDR3: CASSQRSGDNIQYF
length: 15; V: TRBV10-3; size: NA; J: TRBJ2-3; CDR3: CAISAGQGTTDTQYF
length: 12; V: TRBV28; size: NA; J: TRBJ1-2; CDR3: CATSWAVYGYTF
length: 14; V: TRBV4-1; size: NA; J: TRBJ1-2; CDR3: CASSQDQAGAGYTF